This T cell receptor beta chain was retrieved from a study of T cell repertoires in cytomegalovirus infection (dated 2019 in TCRdb). In terms of the full investigation: The HLA type of each donor mattered for the analysis, because public TCR beta signatures pointed to carriage of CMV infection along with the matching HLA type. Overall results and qualifications from the work: In both this cohort and an independent cohort of 350 to 400 donors, the cumulative frequency of public TCR beta family members distinguished carriers of CMV infection plus the relevant HLA type. In the ex vivo response, HLA-C-restricted CMV-specific TCR beta clonotypes were dominant, and in two of eight donors the single most frequent clonotype came from this HLA-C-restricted group.

Instrument on record: Illumina HiSeq 1500. TCRdb reran the public reads through fastp at Q25 and MiXCR, keeping productive beta chains. Identical CDR3 proteins give one entry, which carries the most common genes and DNA. For this sample there are around 280,000 distinct CDR3 sequences; about 9.1% appear just once. Jointly, the top ten make up around 2.6% of the sample. The table lists this clonotype with many counts. Its antigen is unknown. Per-base quality was not reported, and no clone a single base away is much larger than it. The germline V gene encodes CDR1 MNHEY and CDR2 SVGAGI. Including cysteine and phenylalanine, the CDR3 has 14 amino acids. Left in the record is the CDR3 DNA by itself, 42 bases read in frame from the first base. V is cut by 5 bases and J by 7 bases, and the space between the germline ends is 12 bases.

The chain is assembled from TRBV6-5 and TRBJ1-6; TRBD1 is possibly the D segment (6 matching bases). The receptor's source is a human donor in good health (CMV status not recorded). Some clones in this sample may be carry-over from other donors' samples. Source material: PBMCs. The DNA sequence reads TGTGCCAGCAGTACCGGGACACCAAATTCACCCCTCCACTTT. Its protein is CASSTGTPNSPLHF.